This T cell receptor (beta chain) was sequenced in a study of control samples from healthy donors and cancer patients (dated by TCRdb to about 2020). Comments on this clone: Its antigen has not been determined. The record has no base qualities; no much larger clone is one base away.

CDR1 LNHNV and CDR2 YYDKDF were looked up in the germline V gene (reference sequence). V drops 3 bases and J drops 4 bases, leaving 16 bases in between. The CDR3 measures 15 amino acids from cysteine to phenylalanine. Only the CDR3 region is kept as DNA, spanning 45 bases read in frame from base 1. Libraries came from the immunoSEQ multiplex PCR assay. TCRdb obtained this table from immuneACCESS and retained in-frame rearrangements with V and J assigned. These tables miss some clones; where compared with another copy, unresolved V genes account for less than half of the shortfall, and the remainder is unexplained. This sample is represented by under 85,000 clones; approximately 80% of them were singletons. 11% of the sample is taken by the ten largest.

The chain is made from TRBV15 and TRBJ2-7, with the D call perhaps TRBD1 or TRBD2, each one matching 5 bases. This receptor was obtained from a man between 60 and 75 years old with head and neck cancer. Input material: PBMCs. This receptor has the CDR3 CATSSGTRVSYEQYF. The DNA sequence follows: TGTGCCACCAGCAGCGGGACCCGGGTATCGTACGAGCAGTACTTC.